The 4 T cell receptor beta chains listed next were all sequenced from one sample in a study of control samples from healthy donors and cancer patients. Sequencing used immunoSEQ multiplex PCR; TCRdb keeps in-frame clones, though not all of them. This sample has about 140,000 clones, with roughly 90% found just once. The specimen was blood. The source is a man aged 25-45 years in good health.

The chain has TRBV7-9 and TRBJ1-6; D is uncertain. This CDR3 comprises 14 residues. Trimming removed 1 base from V and 2 bases from J, with 3 bases in between. Germline V lookup: CDR1 SEHNR, CDR2 FQNEAQ (reference sequence). DNA of the CDR3: TGTGCCAGCAGCTTAGATCCCTATAATTCACCCCTCCACTTT. Its protein product is CASSLDPYNSPLHF.

Written as DNA, the CDR3 is TGTGCCAGCAGTGTAACAGGGGGCCCTACTAACTATGGCTACACCTTC. The encoded protein is CASSVTGGPTNYGYTF. The chain has TRBV28 and TRBJ1-2; 9 nucleotides line up with TRBD1. J was trimmed by 0 bases and V by 5 bases; bases with no gene match: 7. CDR3 length equals 16 residues. The V gene's germline CDR1 is MDHEN and CDR2 SYDVKM.

J is TRBJ2-7 and V is TRBV9; 9 bases line up with TRBD2. Germline V gene sequence: CDR1 SGDLS, CDR2 YYNGEE. V trimming: 2 bases; J trimming: 3 bases; junction bases outside the gene matches: 3. CDR3 length: 14 residues. For the CDR3, the DNA is TGTGCCAGCAGCGTCTCAGCGGGAGGCTACGAGCAGTACTTC. It codes for CASSVSAGGYEQYF.

This chain links TRBV4-3 with TRBJ2-5; tentative D call: TRBD1 (6 bases). The germline V gene has CDR1 LGHNA and CDR2 YSLEER. The CDR3 covers 14 residues. V lost 2 bases and J 6 bases, leaving 13 bases between the germline ends. CDR3: CASSQLGTRKTQYF. The CDR3 DNA follows: TGCGCCAGCAGCCAACTCGGGACAAGGAAGACCCAGTACTTC.